This T cell receptor (beta chain) stems from a study of shared clonotypes between healthy human individuals. The CDR3 runs 18 residues. Germline V gene sequence: CDR1 SNHLY, CDR2 FYNNEI. V dropped 4 bases and J dropped 1; count of bases not matched to a gene: 11. The assay was immunoSEQ multiplex PCR, and TCRdb's table has in-frame clones only and misses some. Here the sample spans roughly 2 million clones, approximately 95% being singletons. Naive CD8 populations comprised CD45RO-negative cells positively selected for CCR7, excluding terminally differentiated effector memory CD45RA+ cells. The clonotype was recovered from a man between 18 and 29 years old in good health. What was sequenced was naive CD8+ T cells sorted from blood. The V gene is TRBV2, the J gene TRBJ2-3; 10 nucleotides agree with TRBD2. The CDR3 here is CASSGPSGSWLGTDTQYF. The CDR3 DNA follows: TGTGCCAGCAGTGGTCCTAGCGGGAGCTGGCTCGGCACAGATACGCAGTATTTT.